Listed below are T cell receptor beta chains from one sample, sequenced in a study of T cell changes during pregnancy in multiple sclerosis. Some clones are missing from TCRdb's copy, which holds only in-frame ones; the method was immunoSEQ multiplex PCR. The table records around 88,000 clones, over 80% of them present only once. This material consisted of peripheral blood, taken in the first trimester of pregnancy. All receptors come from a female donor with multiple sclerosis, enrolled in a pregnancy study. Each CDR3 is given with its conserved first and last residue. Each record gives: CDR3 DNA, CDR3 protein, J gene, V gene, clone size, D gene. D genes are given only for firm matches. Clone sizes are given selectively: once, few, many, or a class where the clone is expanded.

CDR3 DNA: TGTGCCAGCAGTGAACATAGCGGGTTGCGCACAGATACGCAGTATTTT; CDR3 protein: CASSEHSGLRTDTQYF; J gene: TRBJ2-3; V gene: TRBV6-1; clone size: .; D gene: TRBD2
CDR3 DNA: TGTGCCAGCAGCCCCGGACTAGCGGGAGCCCAACGGGATGAGCAGTTCTTC; CDR3 protein: CASSPGLAGAQRDEQFF; J gene: TRBJ2-1; V gene: TRBV7-9; clone size: once; D gene: TRBD2
CDR3 DNA: TGTGCCAGCAGCCATTCAGAAGTAGCCAAAAACATTCAGTACTTC; CDR3 protein: CASSHSEVAKNIQYF; J gene: TRBJ2-4; V gene: TRBV13; clone size: .; D gene: .
CDR3 DNA: TGTGCCAGCAGTGAAGTTGCGGGAGGGCCTGGATCTGGGGCCAACGTCCTGACTTTC; CDR3 protein: CASSEVAGGPGSGANVLTF; J gene: TRBJ2-6; V gene: TRBV2; clone size: .; D gene: TRBD2
CDR3 DNA: TGTGCCAGTAGTACGGGGGGCACCGGGGAGCTGTTTTTT; CDR3 protein: CASSTGGTGELFF; J gene: TRBJ2-2; V gene: TRBV19; clone size: .; D gene: TRBD2
CDR3 DNA: TGTGCCAGCAGCCAGGGACTAGGTACTGATACGCAGTATTTT; CDR3 protein: CASSQGLGTDTQYF; J gene: TRBJ2-3; V gene: TRBV7-2; clone size: .; D gene: TRBD2
CDR3 DNA: TGTGCCAGCAGCCAAGACGGTATAGCGGGAGCCCCCGGGGAGCTGTTTTTT; CDR3 protein: CASSQDGIAGAPGELFF; J gene: TRBJ2-2; V gene: TRBV4-2; clone size: .; D gene: TRBD2
CDR3 DNA: TGTGCCTGGAGTCGAGGTCTCTACGAGCAGTACTTC; CDR3 protein: CAWSRGLYEQYF; J gene: TRBJ2-7; V gene: TRBV30; clone size: .; D gene: .
CDR3 DNA: TGTGCCAGCAGTTTGGTACCTCCGAGCTCCTACGAGCAGTACTTC; CDR3 protein: CASSLVPPSSYEQYF; J gene: TRBJ2-7; V gene: TRBV28; clone size: .; D gene: .
CDR3 DNA: TGTGCCAGCAGCCAAGAACCGCGCATAAGAAATGAGCAGTTCTTC; CDR3 protein: CASSQEPRIRNEQFF; J gene: TRBJ2-1; V gene: TRBV4-2; clone size: .; D gene: .
CDR3 DNA: TGTGCCAGCAGTGACCAAAGGACAGGACCCTACAATGAGCAGTTCTTC; CDR3 protein: CASSDQRTGPYNEQFF; J gene: TRBJ2-1; V gene: TRBV2; clone size: .; D gene: TRBD1
CDR3 DNA: TGTGCCACCAGCAGGGCCGGGACTAGCGGGAGGGGTTCCTACGAGCAGTACTTC; CDR3 protein: CATSRAGTSGRGSYEQYF; J gene: TRBJ2-7; V gene: TRBV15; clone size: .; D gene: TRBD2
CDR3 DNA: TGTGCCAGCAGCCTACAGGCCACCGGGGAGCTGTTTTTT; CDR3 protein: CASSLQATGELFF; J gene: TRBJ2-2; V gene: TRBV11-3; clone size: .; D gene: .
CDR3 DNA: TGTGCCAGCAGTTTTACGCGGTCATTTATGGGTGATAGCAATCAGCCCCAGCATTTT; CDR3 protein: CASSFTRSFMGDSNQPQHF; J gene: TRBJ1-5; V gene: TRBV28; clone size: .; D gene: .
CDR3 DNA: TGTGCTAGTGGTTTGGTACGAGGGGCGGGAGGGCAAGGGGAGCAGTACTTC; CDR3 protein: CASGLVRGAGGQGEQYF; J gene: TRBJ2-7; V gene: TRBV12-5; clone size: .; D gene: TRBD2
CDR3 DNA: TGCAGTGTCCGCGGGAGGGAGACCCAGTACTTC; CDR3 protein: CSVRGRETQYF; J gene: TRBJ2-5; V gene: TRBV20-1; clone size: .; D gene: TRBD2
CDR3 DNA: TGCGCCAGCAGCTCGACAGGGGGCTCGTACAATGAGCAGTTCTTC; CDR3 protein: CASSSTGGSYNEQFF; J gene: TRBJ2-1; V gene: TRBV5-1; clone size: .; D gene: TRBD1
CDR3 DNA: TGTGCCAGCAGCCAAGGGGAGGGAGGGAGAAGTTGGTATGAGCAGTTCTTC; CDR3 protein: CASSQGEGGRSWYEQFF; J gene: TRBJ2-1; V gene: TRBV4-2; clone size: .; D gene: TRBD2
CDR3 DNA: TGTGCCAGCAGCTACCCGAGCGGGAGGGCTCGCACAGATACGCAGTATTTT; CDR3 protein: CASSYPSGRARTDTQYF; J gene: TRBJ2-3; V gene: TRBV5-6; clone size: .; D gene: TRBD2
CDR3 DNA: TGCGCCAGCAGCTTTGTTGGGGCAAGTGAAGCTTTCTTT; CDR3 protein: CASSFVGASEAFF; J gene: TRBJ1-1; V gene: TRBV5-1; clone size: .; D gene: .
CDR3 DNA: TGTGCCAGCAGCCCCGAGCGGAGGCTAGCGGTTTACAATGAGCAGTTCTTC; CDR3 protein: CASSPERRLAVYNEQFF; J gene: TRBJ2-1; V gene: TRBV5-6; clone size: .; D gene: TRBD2
CDR3 DNA: TGTGCCAGCAGTGAAACGGGACAGGGGGGAGAGACCCAGTACTTC; CDR3 protein: CASSETGQGGETQYF; J gene: TRBJ2-5; V gene: TRBV2; clone size: .; D gene: TRBD1
CDR3 DNA: TGTGCCAGCAGGGACAGGGTGATGAAAGATACGCAGTATTTT; CDR3 protein: CASRDRVMKDTQYF; J gene: TRBJ2-3; V gene: TRBV27; clone size: .; D gene: TRBD1
CDR3 DNA: TGTGCCAGCAGTAGAGCCGGACAAGTTGGGCAGGTGTTTTTT; CDR3 protein: CASSRAGQVGQVFF; J gene: TRBJ1-4; V gene: TRBV28; clone size: .; D gene: .
CDR3 DNA: TGCGCCAGCAGCGTGACCGGGACAGCGTATGGCTACACCTTC; CDR3 protein: CASSVTGTAYGYTF; J gene: TRBJ1-2; V gene: TRBV5-1; clone size: .; D gene: TRBD1
CDR3 DNA: TGTGCCAGCAGCTCCACTAGCGGGAGAATCCCCAATGAGCAGTTCTTC; CDR3 protein: CASSSTSGRIPNEQFF; J gene: TRBJ2-1; V gene: TRBV5-4; clone size: once; D gene: TRBD2
CDR3 DNA: TGTGCCTGGAGTGCCGGACAGTCTGGAAACACCATATATTTT; CDR3 protein: CAWSAGQSGNTIYF; J gene: TRBJ1-3; V gene: TRBV30; clone size: .; D gene: .
CDR3 DNA: TGTGCCAGCAGTCCCTTAGACAGGACGAACACCGGGGAGCTGTTTTTT; CDR3 protein: CASSPLDRTNTGELFF; J gene: TRBJ2-2; V gene: TRBV6-6; clone size: .; D gene: .
CDR3 DNA: TGTGCCAGCTATTCGGGGACTGAAGCTTTCTTT; CDR3 protein: CASYSGTEAFF; J gene: TRBJ1-1; V gene: TRBV7-8; clone size: few; D gene: .
CDR3 DNA: TGTGCCAGCAGTTTATTTCGGAACACCGGGGAGCTGTTTTTT; CDR3 protein: CASSLFRNTGELFF; J gene: TRBJ2-2; V gene: TRBV27; clone size: .; D gene: .
CDR3 DNA: TGTGCCAGCAGCCTGAAAGGGGGACAAGAGACCCAGTACTTC; CDR3 protein: CASSLKGGQETQYF; J gene: TRBJ2-5; V gene: TRBV13; clone size: .; D gene: .
CDR3 DNA: TGTGCCTGGAGTGTACACGCGACAGGGGGGGGCTACGAGCAGTACTTC; CDR3 protein: CAWSVHATGGGYEQYF; J gene: TRBJ2-7; V gene: TRBV30; clone size: .; D gene: TRBD1
CDR3 DNA: TGTGCCAGCGGGACGCAGGGGACAGTAGGAGATACGCAGTATTTT; CDR3 protein: CASGTQGTVGDTQYF; J gene: TRBJ2-3; V gene: TRBV18; clone size: .; D gene: TRBD1
CDR3 DNA: TGTGCCACCAGCCACGGACAGGGAAAGAGGAATGAGCAGTTCTTC; CDR3 protein: CATSHGQGKRNEQFF; J gene: TRBJ2-1; V gene: TRBV15; clone size: .; D gene: TRBD1
CDR3 DNA: TGTGCCAGCAGCTCCCTACTGGTGAACGCCCGGGACACCATATATTTT; CDR3 protein: CASSSLLVNARDTIYF; J gene: TRBJ1-3; V gene: TRBV28; clone size: .; D gene: .
CDR3 DNA: TGTGCCAGCAGCGCAGGGGGCAGGAACGAGCAGTACTTC; CDR3 protein: CASSAGGRNEQYF; J gene: TRBJ2-7; V gene: TRBV28; clone size: .; D gene: TRBD1
CDR3 DNA: TGTGCCAGCAGTGCACCAGGACAGGGAGACATCACCGGGGAGCTGTTTTTT; CDR3 protein: CASSAPGQGDITGELFF; J gene: TRBJ2-2; V gene: TRBV6-1; clone size: .; D gene: TRBD1
CDR3 DNA: TGTGCCAGCAGTAGACAGTACAGCTCCTACGAGCAGTACTTC; CDR3 protein: CASSRQYSSYEQYF; J gene: TRBJ2-7; V gene: TRBV2; clone size: .; D gene: .
CDR3 DNA: TGTGCCAGCAGCCGACAAAGAGTCTCCTACGAGCAGTACTTC; CDR3 protein: CASSRQRVSYEQYF; J gene: TRBJ2-7; V gene: TRBV6-5; clone size: .; D gene: .
CDR3 DNA: TGTGCCAGCAGCGTAGTATTGGGAGGTACGCAGTATTTT; CDR3 protein: CASSVVLGGTQYF; J gene: TRBJ2-3; V gene: TRBV9; clone size: .; D gene: .
CDR3 DNA: TGTGCCAGCAGTCAAGGACAGTTCTATGGCTACACCTTC; CDR3 protein: CASSQGQFYGYTF; J gene: TRBJ1-2; V gene: TRBV28; clone size: once; D gene: .
CDR3 DNA: TGTGCCAGTAGTATCCTAGCGGGAGACACCGGGGAGCTGTTTTTT; CDR3 protein: CASSILAGDTGELFF; J gene: TRBJ2-2; V gene: TRBV19; clone size: .; D gene: TRBD2
CDR3 DNA: TGCGCCAGCAGCCCACTAGCGGGAGCTAGTACAGATACGCAGTATTTT; CDR3 protein: CASSPLAGASTDTQYF; J gene: TRBJ2-3; V gene: TRBV5-1; clone size: .; D gene: TRBD2
CDR3 DNA: TGCAGCGTTGAGGTCGGGAGGGATTACGAGCAGTACTTC; CDR3 protein: CSVEVGRDYEQYF; J gene: TRBJ2-7; V gene: TRBV29-1; clone size: .; D gene: TRBD2
CDR3 DNA: TGCGCCAGCAGCCAAGATAAGGCAGGGGGGTTGGTCTATGGCTACACCTTC; CDR3 protein: CASSQDKAGGLVYGYTF; J gene: TRBJ1-2; V gene: TRBV4-1; clone size: .; D gene: TRBD1